The text below deals with one TCR beta chain. The record originates from a study of PD-L1 blockade in urothelial cancer. Specified time point: pretreatment peripheral blood. Only in-frame clones appear in the TCRdb table, and some are missing; sequencing was by immunoSEQ multiplex PCR. Of about 51,000 clones listed, around 84% are singletons. This receptor was identified in a man between 60 and 75 years old with urothelial cancer. Source: PBMCs, taken around atezolizumab (anti-PD-L1) treatment.

The CDR3 protein is CASSTGGAVTYGYTF. The CDR3 nucleotides are TGTGCCAGTAGTACCGGGGGTGCGGTAACTTATGGCTACACCTTC. This chain connects TRBV19 to TRBJ1-2; D may be TRBD1 (5 bases). The CDR3 has 15 amino acids. V lost 4 bases, J lost 5 bases, and 17 bases lay in between. Germline V gene lookup returns CDR1 LNHDA and CDR2 SQIVND (reference sequence).